This T cell receptor beta chain is from a study of cytomegalovirus exposure and HLA in healthy donors. Study-wide results and caveats: Most TCR sequences proved rare, with some public TCRs found in many donors. Per a prior analysis, the majority of TCR beta V segments were productive roughly 90% or roughly 30% of the time.

Per germline, CDR1 KGHSH and CDR2 LQKENI. The CDR3 covers 16 residues. Trimming at V came to 3 bases and at J to 2 bases, leaving 7 bases not matched to a gene. The PCR made use of 60 Vbeta and 13 Jbeta primers. Sequenced by immunoSEQ multiplex PCR; TCRdb stores in-frame clones only, minus some. Here the sample spans about 140,000 clones, 65% to 85% being singletons. Of note for this clone: No antigen is known for it.

Sequencing was carried out using PBMCs. The J gene is TRBJ1-1, the V gene TRBV18, with TRBD1 matching over 9 bases. The TCR comes from a man between 50 and 59 years old in good health and CMV-seronegative. CDR3 loop: CASSPKTGGINTEAFF. The DNA for the CDR3 is TGTGCCAGCTCACCCAAAACAGGGGGCATAAACACTGAAGCTTTCTTT.